The entry below describes one TCR beta chain. Its antigen is still unknown. V was shortened by 5 bases and J by 6 bases, with 14 bases between the two germline ends. CDR3 length equals 14 residues. This entry is derived from a study of post-analysis software for immune sequencing data. Overall study: As for disease course, relapsing-remitting, secondary progressive and progressive-relapsing multiple sclerosis were all included.

Carried by the TCR beta cDNA libraries were unique molecular identifiers. When roughly 0.85 to 11 million T cells were used, they gave about 550,000 cDNA molecules. Via MiXCR, TCRdb re-called the PCR reads, giving one row per CDR3 protein. Of about 770,000 distinct CDR3 sequences listed, around 42% are singletons. Notes on the study in general: Samples from a shared batch, those prepared together, strongly co-clustered by F measure. Normalized Chao1 diversity in multiple sclerosis patients fell significantly below that of controls. A handful of TRBV segments occurring more often in patients than controls included TRBV5-6, TRBV5-1 and TRBV20-1.

The chain uses TRBV12-3 or TRBV12-4 and TRBJ1-5; D not resolved. Input material: blood. This TCR derives from a girl aged 10-17 years with multiple sclerosis. CDR3 sequence: CASSRHPVGQPQHF. The CDR3 DNA sequence: TGTGCCAGCAGTCGACACCCGGTGGGTCAGCCCCAGCATTTT.